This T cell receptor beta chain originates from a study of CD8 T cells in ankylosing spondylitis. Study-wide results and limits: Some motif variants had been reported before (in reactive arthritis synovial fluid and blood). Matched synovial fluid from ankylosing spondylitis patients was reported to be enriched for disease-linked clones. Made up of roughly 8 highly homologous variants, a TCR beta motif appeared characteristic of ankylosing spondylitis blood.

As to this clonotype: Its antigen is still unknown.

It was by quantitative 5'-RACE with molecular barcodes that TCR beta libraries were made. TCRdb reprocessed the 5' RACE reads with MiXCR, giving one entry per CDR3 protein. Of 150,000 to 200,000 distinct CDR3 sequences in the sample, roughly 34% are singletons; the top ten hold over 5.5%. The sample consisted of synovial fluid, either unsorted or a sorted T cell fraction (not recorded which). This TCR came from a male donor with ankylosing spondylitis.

CDR3 sequence (DNA): TGTGCCAGCAGTTCGGACGGCCCCTGGGGTCAGCCCCAGCATTTT. Translated, it gives CASSSDGPWGQPQHF. The V call is TRBV6-5, the J call TRBJ1-5; D unresolved. CDR3 length: 15 residues. Germline loops: CDR1 MNHEY, CDR2 SVGAGI. V gave up 4 bases and J gave up 6 bases, with 16 bases separating them.